This paragraph covers one TCR beta chain sequence. The antigen is undetermined. TCRdb re-called the RACE reads through MiXCR, storing one row per CDR3 protein. The table includes over 70,000 distinct CDR3 sequences, around 9.9% detected once. Time point: patch test 3, about 24 weeks after DPC sensitization. Indicated treatment: therapeutic diphenylcyclopropenone sensitization with weekly scalp DPC. In germline, CDR1 is DFQATT, CDR2 SNEGSKA (reference sequence). The CDR3 is made up of 10 amino acids. The data originate from a study of human T cells and chemical hapten exposure. Looking at the study overall: An approximately 2 cm by approximately 2 cm inner upper arm patch received 2% DPC for sensitization. The study lasted 20 to 30 weeks, and patients were dosed weekly with diphenylcyclopropenone on the scalp throughout. Points from the study as a whole: It was expanded TCRs that formed significantly more large CDR3 similarity clusters than controls did.

Sequencing used whole blood, obtained in connection with sensitization to the hapten diphenylcyclopropenone (DPC). The rearrangement joins TRBV20-1 to TRBJ1-5; perhaps TRBD1 as D (5 bases). The sequence came from a woman under 40 with alopecia areata. Some clones in this sample may be carry-over from other donors' samples. The CDR3 sequence is CSLQGDRQHF. CDR3 nucleotide sequence: TGCTCACTCCAGGGAGATAGACAGCATTTT.